This TCR beta chain was sequenced for a study of T cell changes during pregnancy in multiple sclerosis. Here immunoSEQ multiplex PCR was the method, and the copy in TCRdb shows in-frame clones only, minus some. The top ten clones hold less than 0.6% of a sample with 58,000 or so clones, 92% of them seen once. This clonotype originated in a female donor with multiple sclerosis, enrolled in a pregnancy study. The input for sequencing was CD4+ T cells from peripheral blood mononuclear cells, taken in the third trimester of pregnancy.

In DNA form, the CDR3 reads TGTGCCAGCAGCTCCCCTAAGGGGCAGAATTCACCCCTCCACTTT. Protein product: CASSSPKGQNSPLHF. This chain links TRBV9 with TRBJ1-6; maybe TRBD1 (5 bases). Trimming cost V 4 bases and J 7 bases, with 15 bases left between them. The CDR3 is made up of 15 amino acids. The germline CDR1 and CDR2 sequences are SGDLS and YYNGEE.